This is a list of T cell receptor beta chains from one sample in a study of liver allograft versus peripheral blood T cells. One entry per CDR3 protein results from TCRdb running MiXCR on the reads. This table has a few thousand distinct CDR3 sequences, 12% to 15% appearing once. These receptors all stem from a human patient who had a liver transplant. Some T cells may be transferred from the graft donor. CDR3s include the opening cysteine and the closing phenylalanine or tryptophan. Fields, in order: V gene, CDR3 length, J gene, D gene, clone size, CDR3 protein, CDR3 DNA. D genes are given only for firm matches. The size entry is marked missing in some rows and otherwise reads once, few, many or a size class.

TRBV20-1	16	TRBJ1-6	.	.	CSASGRVGLLGSPLHF	TGCAGTGCTAGTGGCAGGGTGGGTCTCTTAGGTTCACCCCTCCACTTT
TRBV7-2	14	TRBJ1-4	.	medium-sized	CASSAATFGEKLFF	TGTGCCAGCAGCGCGGCCACGTTTGGTGAAAAACTGTTTTTT
TRBV28	13	TRBJ1-1	TRBD1	medium-sized	CASRTGGDTEAFF	TGTGCCAGCAGGACAGGGGGTGACACTGAAGCTTTCTTT
TRBV6-6	14	TRBJ2-7	.	medium-sized	CASSFLARTYEQYF	TGTGCCAGCAGTTTCCTAGCGCGCACCTACGAGCAGTACTTC
TRBV12-3/TRBV12-4	12	TRBJ1-4	.	few	CASSLTEGKLFF	TGTGCCAGCAGCTTGACGGAGGGAAAACTGTTTTTT
TRBV18	15	TRBJ2-5	.	medium-sized	CASSPGEDSQETQYF	TGTGCCAGCTCACCAGGGGAGGACTCCCAAGAGACCCAGTACTTC
TRBV14	15	TRBJ2-7	TRBD1	medium-sized	CASSQELTGLGEQYF	TGTGCCAGCAGCCAAGAGCTGACAGGGCTGGGCGAGCAGTACTTC
TRBV30	12	TRBJ1-2	TRBD1	few	CAWGQGARGYTF	TGTGCCTGGGGACAGGGGGCGCGCGGCTACACCTTC
TRBV19	15	TRBJ2-7	.	medium-sized	CASSGRLLSSYEQYF	TGTGCCAGTAGTGGCCGACTGTTGAGCTCCTACGAGCAGTACTTC
TRBV19	14	TRBJ1-1	.	medium-sized	CASSGLAGRLEAFF	TGTGCCAGTAGTGGTCTGGCGGGACGGCTTGAAGCTTTCTTT
TRBV9	14	TRBJ1-2	.	.	CASSPSDPNYGYTF	TGTGCCAGCAGCCCTTCGGACCCTAACTATGGCTACACCTTC